These T cell receptor beta chains were read from a single sample in a study of blood T cell repertoires in COVID-19. The data were produced by immunoSEQ multiplex PCR, yet TCRdb's version contains in-frame clones alone and is incomplete. The sample lists 350,000 to 450,000 clones, approximately 89% seen once, with 0.8% to 0.9% in the top ten. Source material: PBMCs or T cells enriched from blood (not recorded which). Every receptor here comes from a woman between 40 and 55 years old who had been exposed to COVID-19. Both conserved end residues are part of each CDR3. D genes are given only for firm matches. The size field is filled for only some rows; it gives once, few, many or a size class.

CDR3aa,CDR3nt,j_gene,d_gene,v_gene,abundance
CASIRQGVGTEAFF,TGTGCCAGCATCCGACAGGGAGTGGGCACTGAAGCTTTCTTT,TRBJ1-1,TRBD1,TRBV2,.
CASSLAHGGANYGYTF,TGTGCCAGCAGCTTAGCGCACGGGGGAGCTAACTATGGCTACACCTTC,TRBJ1-2,.,TRBV7-9,.
CASSIGPPRRGSNEKLFF,TGTGCCAGTAGTATTGGCCCCCCCCGGCGGGGGAGTAATGAAAAACTGTTTTTT,TRBJ1-4,.,TRBV19,.
CSVRSGDGYTF,TGCAGCGTACGGTCGGGGGATGGCTACACCTTC,TRBJ1-2,.,TRBV29-1,.
CASSRVGGVKETQYF,TGTGCCAGCAGCCGAGTAGGGGGAGTCAAAGAGACCCAGTACTTC,TRBJ2-5,.,TRBV14,few
CASSLRLAGGHALYEQYF,TGTGCCAGCAGCTTGAGGCTAGCGGGGGGGCACGCCTTGTACGAGCAGTACTTC,TRBJ2-7,TRBD2,TRBV5-6,many
CASSLGTGNTGELFF,TGTGCCAGCAGCCTCGGGACTGGGAACACCGGGGAGCTGTTTTTT,TRBJ2-2,.,TRBV3-1/TRBV3-2,.
CASSWVAGNGETQYF,TGTGCCAGCAGCTGGGTAGCGGGGAACGGAGAGACCCAGTACTTC,TRBJ2-5,TRBD2,TRBV7-9,once
CASSPDSISYEQYF,TGTGCCAGCTCACCCGACAGTATTTCCTACGAGCAGTACTTC,TRBJ2-7,.,TRBV18,.
CASSYSGDYLYNEQFF,TGTGCCAGCAGTTACTCGGGGGACTATCTATACAATGAGCAGTTCTTC,TRBJ2-1,TRBD2,TRBV6-2/TRBV6-3,.
CASSTSGGTEAFF,TGTGCCAGCAGTACCTCGGGAGGGACTGAAGCTTTCTTT,TRBJ1-1,.,TRBV12-3/TRBV12-4,.
CASSIVGTGSYEQYF,TGTGCCAGTAGTATTGTAGGGACAGGCTCCTACGAGCAGTACTTC,TRBJ2-7,TRBD1,TRBV19,.
CASSYYGTEYEQYF,TGTGCCAGCAGTTACTACGGGACAGAGTACGAGCAGTACTTC,TRBJ2-7,TRBD1,TRBV6-2/TRBV6-3,.
CSARIRETQYF,TGCAGTGCTAGAATTAGAGAGACCCAGTACTTC,TRBJ2-5,.,TRBV20-1,.
CASSLVSGSSETQYF,TGTGCCAGCAGCTTAGTAAGCGGGAGTTCAGAGACCCAGTACTTC,TRBJ2-5,TRBD2,TRBV7-9,few
CASSRGTGINYGYTF,TGTGCCAGCAGTCGGGGGACAGGGATTAACTATGGCTACACCTTC,TRBJ1-2,TRBD1,TRBV6-6,.
CASATPGTRTDTQYF,TGTGCCAGCGCTACCCCAGGGACTCGCACAGATACGCAGTATTTT,TRBJ2-3,.,TRBV27,.
CASSPQINQPQHF,TGTGCCAGCAGCCCCCAAATTAATCAGCCCCAGCATTTT,TRBJ1-5,.,TRBV6-4,.
CASSQSSGAGNTIYF,TGTGCCAGCAGCCAATCTTCAGGGGCTGGAAACACCATATATTTT,TRBJ1-3,.,TRBV16,.
CASSTGVLGYEQYF,TGCGCCAGCAGCACCGGGGTACTGGGATACGAGCAGTACTTC,TRBJ2-7,.,TRBV4-1,.
CASQGYNQPQHF,TGTGCCAGTCAGGGTTACAATCAGCCCCAGCATTTT,TRBJ1-5,.,TRBV2,once
CASSASDIAFF,TGTGCCAGCAGTGCGTCAGATATAGCTTTCTTT,TRBJ1-1,.,TRBV2,.
CASSLGVRDTEAFF,TGCGCCAGCAGCTTGGGAGTACGAGACACTGAAGCTTTCTTT,TRBJ1-1,.,TRBV5-1,.
CASSDRGGLGNEQFF,TGCGCCAGCAGTGATCGGGGGGGCCTGGGAAATGAGCAGTTCTTC,TRBJ2-1,TRBD2,TRBV10-1,.
CASSLYSGSYEQYF,TGTGCCAGCAGTTTATATAGCGGCTCCTACGAGCAGTACTTC,TRBJ2-7,.,TRBV27,.
CASSLAVTDTQYF,TGCGCCAGCAGCTTGGCTGTCACAGATACGCAGTATTTT,TRBJ2-3,.,TRBV5-1,few
CASSPQGDEQYF,TGTGCCAGCTCACCACAGGGGGACGAGCAGTACTTC,TRBJ2-7,.,TRBV18,few
CASSKGQGQPQHF,TGTGCCAGCAGTAAGGGACAGGGGCAGCCCCAGCATTTT,TRBJ1-5,TRBD1,TRBV12-3/TRBV12-4,.
CASSFSGNIQYF,TGTGCCAGCAGTTTTTCCGGGAACATTCAGTACTTC,TRBJ2-4,.,TRBV12-3/TRBV12-4,.
CASSIGTGANQPQHF,TGTGCCAGTAGTATTGGGACAGGGGCCAATCAGCCCCAGCATTTT,TRBJ1-5,TRBD1,TRBV19,.
CAWEQGASGYTF,TGTGCCTGGGAACAGGGGGCGAGTGGCTACACCTTC,TRBJ1-2,TRBD1,TRBV30,.
CASSLGQATSTDTQYF,TGCGCCAGCAGCTTGGGTCAGGCTACTAGCACAGATACGCAGTATTTT,TRBJ2-3,.,TRBV5-1,.
CASSLGQGDYEQYF,TGCGCCAGCAGCTTGGGACAGGGGGACTACGAGCAGTACTTC,TRBJ2-7,TRBD1,TRBV5-1,.
CASSPTLTGNEQFF,TGTGCCAGCAGCCCGACCCTCACAGGGAACGAGCAGTTCTTC,TRBJ2-1,.,TRBV5-5,.
CASSPRRLETNEQFF,TGTGCCAGCTCACCAAGACGACTAGAAACCAATGAGCAGTTCTTC,TRBJ2-1,.,TRBV18,.
CASSLAVSGGYEQYF,TGTGCCAGCAGCTTAGCCGTTTCGGGGGGCTACGAGCAGTACTTC,TRBJ2-7,TRBD2,TRBV7-2,.
CASSQGGGENQPQHF,TGTGCCAGCAGCCAAGGAGGAGGGGAGAATCAGCCCCAGCATTTT,TRBJ1-5,.,TRBV3-1/TRBV3-2,.
CASSAKRTGSTYSNQPQHF,TGTGCCAGCAGCGCGAAGCGAACAGGGAGCACTTATAGCAATCAGCCCCAGCATTTT,TRBJ1-5,.,TRBV7-2,.
CAWSIDRGRKKLFF,TGTGCCTGGAGTATAGACAGGGGAAGGAAAAAACTGTTTTTT,TRBJ1-4,TRBD1,TRBV30,.
CATSRATTGAGNTIYF,TGTGCCACCAGCAGAGCAACCACAGGGGCTGGAAACACCATATATTTT,TRBJ1-3,TRBD1,TRBV15,.
CAWAGSQKTEAFF,TGTGCCTGGGCCGGGTCGCAGAAGACTGAAGCTTTCTTT,TRBJ1-1,.,TRBV30,once
CASSLNERGNTEAFF,TGCGCCAGCAGCTTGAATGAAAGGGGAAACACTGAAGCTTTCTTT,TRBJ1-1,.,TRBV5-1,.
CASSLDMAGGTGELFF,TGTGCCAGCAGTTTGGACATGGCGGGGGGCACCGGGGAGCTGTTTTTT,TRBJ2-2,TRBD2,TRBV27,.
CASSPRVAGPYNEQFF,TGTGCCAGCAGCCCCCGGGTAGCGGGGCCTTACAATGAGCAGTTCTTC,TRBJ2-1,TRBD2,TRBV13,.
CAWSGQLRTEAFF,TGTGCCTGGAGTGGACAGCTGCGCACTGAAGCTTTCTTT,TRBJ1-1,.,TRBV30,.
CASSVGTGGVFQHF,TGTGCCAGCAGCGTCGGGACAGGGGGCGTTTTTCAGCATTTT,TRBJ1-5,TRBD1,TRBV7-2,.
CASSRDRQNTQYF,TGTGCCAGCAGCCGGGACAGGCAAAATACGCAGTATTTT,TRBJ2-3,TRBD1,TRBV2,many
CASSLTGEGNQPQHF,TGTGCCAGCAGCCTCACAGGGGAGGGCAATCAGCCCCAGCATTTT,TRBJ1-5,TRBD1,TRBV6-5,.
CASSEWDSNSPLHF,TGTGCCAGCAGCGAATGGGACAGTAATTCACCCCTCCACTTT,TRBJ1-6,TRBD1,TRBV9,.
CASRTKGGGDEKLFF,TGTGCCAGCAGGACGAAAGGGGGGGGAGATGAAAAACTGTTTTTT,TRBJ1-4,.,TRBV27,once
CASSIRQGTEAFF,TGTGCCAGCAGCATACGACAGGGCACTGAAGCTTTCTTT,TRBJ1-1,TRBD1,TRBV27,.
CASSPTGTGYTEAFF,TGTGCCAGCAGCCCGACCGGGACAGGGTACACTGAAGCTTTCTTT,TRBJ1-1,TRBD1,TRBV7-3,.
CASSLAGQGDQPQHF,TGTGCCAGCAGCTTAGCGGGGCAGGGCGATCAGCCCCAGCATTTT,TRBJ1-5,.,TRBV7-9,.
CASSRTGPDTQYF,TGTGCCAGCAGTAGGACAGGGCCAGATACGCAGTATTTT,TRBJ2-3,TRBD1,TRBV12-3/TRBV12-4,.
CSVEGGGRAAFF,TGCAGCGTTGAAGGGGGTGGCAGGGCAGCTTTCTTT,TRBJ1-1,.,TRBV29-1,.
CASSEDSSYNSPLHF,TGTGCCAGCAGTGAAGACAGCTCCTATAATTCACCCCTCCACTTT,TRBJ1-6,.,TRBV2,.